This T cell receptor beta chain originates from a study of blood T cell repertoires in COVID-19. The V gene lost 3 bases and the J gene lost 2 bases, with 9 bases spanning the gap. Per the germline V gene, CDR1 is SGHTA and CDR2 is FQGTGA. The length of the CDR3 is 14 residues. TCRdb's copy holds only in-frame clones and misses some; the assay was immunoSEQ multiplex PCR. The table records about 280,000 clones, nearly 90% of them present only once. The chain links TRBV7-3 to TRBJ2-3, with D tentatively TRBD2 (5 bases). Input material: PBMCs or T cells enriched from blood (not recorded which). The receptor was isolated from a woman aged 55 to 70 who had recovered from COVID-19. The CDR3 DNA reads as TGTGCCAGCAGCTTTAGCGAGTCCACAGATACGCAGTATTTT. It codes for CASSFSESTDTQYF. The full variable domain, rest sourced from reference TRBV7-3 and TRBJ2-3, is GAGVSQTPSNKVTEKGKYVELRCDPISGHTALYWYRQSLGQGPEFLIYFQGTGAADDSGLPNDRFFAVRPEGSVSTLKIQRTERGDSAVYLCASSFSESTDTQYFGPGTRLTVL.